Listed below are T cell receptor beta chains from one sample, sequenced in a study of T cell responses to AZD1222 COVID-19 vaccine. Profiling relied on immunoSEQ multiplex PCR, and the TCRdb table lists in-frame clones only, not all of them. The sample lists about 120,000 clones, approximately 86% occurring once. The material was peripheral blood, obtained on day 0 of AZD1222 vaccination. These receptors were taken from an adult in good health. CDR3s leave out the opening cysteine and the closing phenylalanine or tryptophan.

v_gene: TRBV5-4; j_gene: TRBJ2-5; CDR3aa: ASSFQLAGHQETQY
v_gene: TRBV27; j_gene: TRBJ1-2; CDR3aa: ASSLSWGGNYGYT
v_gene: TRBV6-2/TRBV6-3; j_gene: TRBJ2-3; CDR3aa: ASSYSVLATISTDTQY
v_gene: TRBV6-5; j_gene: TRBJ1-6; CDR3aa: ASSYDSIGYNSPLH
v_gene: TRBV19; j_gene: TRBJ1-4; CDR3aa: ASRREGEKLF
v_gene: TRBV28; j_gene: TRBJ2-1; CDR3aa: ASNRQSYNEQF
v_gene: TRBV5-1; j_gene: TRBJ1-1; CDR3aa: ASSLAGTGYTEAF
v_gene: TRBV5-8; j_gene: TRBJ1-2; CDR3aa: ASSTLHSDPNYGYT
v_gene: TRBV6-5; j_gene: TRBJ2-3; CDR3aa: ASSKEGTDTQY
v_gene: TRBV5-5; j_gene: TRBJ2-5; CDR3aa: ASSLQQGLRETQY
v_gene: TRBV9; j_gene: TRBJ2-2; CDR3aa: ASSRGTSSGELF
v_gene: TRBV5-1; j_gene: TRBJ1-2; CDR3aa: ASSLGAGPLGYT
v_gene: TRBV10-3; j_gene: TRBJ2-2; CDR3aa: AIEGGQGATNTGELF
v_gene: TRBV6-4; j_gene: TRBJ2-1; CDR3aa: ASSHTGGGPYNEQF
v_gene: TRBV2; j_gene: TRBJ1-2; CDR3aa: ASSREGYGYT
v_gene: TRBV6-6; j_gene: TRBJ1-4; CDR3aa: ASSTLQGGMEKLF
v_gene: TRBV7-9; j_gene: TRBJ1-4; CDR3aa: ASSPGHNNEKLF
v_gene: TRBV19; j_gene: TRBJ2-7; CDR3aa: ASSIGAGDRSFYEQY